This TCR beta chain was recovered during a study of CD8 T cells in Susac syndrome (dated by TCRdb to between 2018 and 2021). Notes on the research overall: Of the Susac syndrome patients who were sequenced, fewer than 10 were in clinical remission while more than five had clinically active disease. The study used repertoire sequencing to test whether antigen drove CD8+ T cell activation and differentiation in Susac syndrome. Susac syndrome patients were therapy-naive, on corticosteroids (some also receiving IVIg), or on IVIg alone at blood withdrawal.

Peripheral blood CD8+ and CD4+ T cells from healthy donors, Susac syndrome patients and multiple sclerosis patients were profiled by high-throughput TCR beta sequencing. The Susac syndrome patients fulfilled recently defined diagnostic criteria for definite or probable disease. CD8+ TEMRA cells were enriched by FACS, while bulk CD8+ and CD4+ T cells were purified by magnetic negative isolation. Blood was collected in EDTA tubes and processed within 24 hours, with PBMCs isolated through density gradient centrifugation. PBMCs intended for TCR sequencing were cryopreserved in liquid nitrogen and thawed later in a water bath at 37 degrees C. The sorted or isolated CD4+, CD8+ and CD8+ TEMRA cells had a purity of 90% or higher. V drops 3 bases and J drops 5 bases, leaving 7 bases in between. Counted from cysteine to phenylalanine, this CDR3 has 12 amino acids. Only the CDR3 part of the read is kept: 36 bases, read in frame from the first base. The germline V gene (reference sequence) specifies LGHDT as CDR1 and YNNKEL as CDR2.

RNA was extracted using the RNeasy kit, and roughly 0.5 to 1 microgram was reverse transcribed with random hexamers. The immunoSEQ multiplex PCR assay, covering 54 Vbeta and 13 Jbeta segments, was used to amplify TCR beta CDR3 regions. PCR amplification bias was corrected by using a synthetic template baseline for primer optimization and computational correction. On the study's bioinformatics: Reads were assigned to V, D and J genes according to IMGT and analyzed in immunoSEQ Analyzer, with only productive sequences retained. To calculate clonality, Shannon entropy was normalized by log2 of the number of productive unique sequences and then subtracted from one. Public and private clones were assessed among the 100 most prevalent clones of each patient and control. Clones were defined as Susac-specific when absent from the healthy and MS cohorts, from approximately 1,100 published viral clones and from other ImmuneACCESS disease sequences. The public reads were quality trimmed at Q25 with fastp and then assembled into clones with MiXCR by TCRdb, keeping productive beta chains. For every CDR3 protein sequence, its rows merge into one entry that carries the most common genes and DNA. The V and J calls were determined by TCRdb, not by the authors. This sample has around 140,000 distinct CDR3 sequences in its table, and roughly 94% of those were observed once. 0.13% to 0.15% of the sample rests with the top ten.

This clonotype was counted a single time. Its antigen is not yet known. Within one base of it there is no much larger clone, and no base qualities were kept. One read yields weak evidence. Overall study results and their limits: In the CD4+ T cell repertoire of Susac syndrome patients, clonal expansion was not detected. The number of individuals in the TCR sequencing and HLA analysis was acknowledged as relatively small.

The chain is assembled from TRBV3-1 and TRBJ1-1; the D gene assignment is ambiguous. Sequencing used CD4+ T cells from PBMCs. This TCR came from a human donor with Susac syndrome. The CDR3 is CASSHGLTEAFF. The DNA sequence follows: TGTGCCAGCAGCCATGGCTTAACTGAAGCTTTCTTT.